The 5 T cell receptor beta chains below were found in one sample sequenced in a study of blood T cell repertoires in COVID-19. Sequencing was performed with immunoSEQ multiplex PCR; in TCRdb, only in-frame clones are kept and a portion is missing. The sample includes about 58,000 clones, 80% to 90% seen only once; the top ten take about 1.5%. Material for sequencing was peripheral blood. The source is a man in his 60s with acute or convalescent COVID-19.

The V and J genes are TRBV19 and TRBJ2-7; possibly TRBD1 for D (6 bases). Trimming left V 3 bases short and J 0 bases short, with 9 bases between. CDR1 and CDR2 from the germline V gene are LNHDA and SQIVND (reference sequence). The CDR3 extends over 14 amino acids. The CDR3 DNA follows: TGTGCCAGTAGTATTCGGACAGCCTCCTACGAGCAGTACTTC. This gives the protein CASSIRTASYEQYF.

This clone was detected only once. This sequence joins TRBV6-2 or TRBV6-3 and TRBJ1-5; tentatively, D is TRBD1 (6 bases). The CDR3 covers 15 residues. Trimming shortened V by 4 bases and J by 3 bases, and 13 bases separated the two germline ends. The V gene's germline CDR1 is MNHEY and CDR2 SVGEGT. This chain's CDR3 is CASSSGTLFNQPQHF. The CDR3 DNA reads TGTGCCAGCAGTTCTGGGACACTCTTCAATCAGCCCCAGCATTTT.

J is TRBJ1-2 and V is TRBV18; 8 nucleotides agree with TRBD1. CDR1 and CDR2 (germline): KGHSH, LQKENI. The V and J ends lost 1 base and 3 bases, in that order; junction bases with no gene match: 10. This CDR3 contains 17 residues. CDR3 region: CASSPLRAGGQDYGYTF. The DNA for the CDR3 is TGTGCCAGCTCACCACTCCGGGCAGGGGGCCAAGACTATGGCTACACCTTC.

CDR3 sequence (DNA): TGTGCTAGACTCGGGAGCTCCTACGAGCAGTACTTC. It yields the protein CARLGSSYEQYF. The V call is TRBV7-7, the J call TRBJ2-7; weak D call: TRBD2 (6 bases). Germline CDR1 reads SSHAT; CDR2 reads FNYEAQ (reference sequence). The CDR3 is 12 amino acids.

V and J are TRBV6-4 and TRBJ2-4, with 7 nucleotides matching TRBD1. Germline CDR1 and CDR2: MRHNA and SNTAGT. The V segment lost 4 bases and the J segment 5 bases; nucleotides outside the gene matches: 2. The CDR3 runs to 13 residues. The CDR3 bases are TGTGCCAGCAGTGTAGACAGGGAAAACATTCAGTACTTC. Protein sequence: CASSVDRENIQYF.